Each of the 23 T cell receptor beta chains below was sequenced from the same sample in a study of blood T cell repertoires in COVID-19 (dated by TCRdb to the early 2020s). To prepare the library, the immunoSEQ multiplex PCR assay was applied. TCRdb obtained this table from immuneACCESS and retained in-frame rearrangements with V and J assigned. These tables miss some clones; where compared with another copy, unresolved V genes account for less than half of the shortfall, and the remainder is unexplained. Counted in this sample were about 220,000 clones; about 84% of them appeared once. Of the sample, 13% is held by the ten largest clones. Sequencing was done on a sample of peripheral blood. The receptors come from a human donor in a cohort sampled during active COVID-19.

V and J are TRBV10-1 and TRBJ1-2; tentatively, D is TRBD1 (5 bases). CDR3 length equals 17 residues. CDR1 and CDR2 (germline): WNHNN, SYGVQD (reference sequence). V lost 4 bases and J lost 2, with 20 bases in between. The CDR3 nucleotides are TGCGCCAGCAGTGGCTTCGGCAGGGTGCGGGGGAACTATGGCTACACCTTC. Its protein product is CASSGFGRVRGNYGYTF.

This clone came up once. The chain is built from TRBV4-2 and TRBJ1-4; tentative D call: TRBD1 (5 bases). With 4 bases removed from V and 8 bases from J, the gap between germline ends came to 14 bases. The CDR3 totals 14 residues. Germline V CDR1 and CDR2: LGHNA, YNFKEQ. Written as DNA, the CDR3 is TGTGCCAGCAGCCCACGCAGGGTGGCAGAAAAACTGTTTTTT. Translated: CASSPRRVAEKLFF.

The chain recombines TRBV5-1 with TRBJ1-1, with a weak D call TRBD1 (5 bases). The CDR3 length is 15 residues. V was cut by 4 bases and J by 3 bases, with 16 bases left in between. Germline assignment: CDR1 SGHRS and CDR2 YFSETQ. The CDR3 DNA sequence: TGCGCCAGCAGCCCCGAAGGGGCCCGAGACACTGAAGCTTTCTTT. It encodes CASSPEGARDTEAFF.

The chain recombines TRBV11-2 with TRBJ2-3; 10 bases align to TRBD2. With V trimmed by 6 bases and J by 0 bases, 6 bases remained unmatched. Germline loops: CDR1 SGHAT, CDR2 FQNNGV. The CDR3 totals 16 residues. The CDR3 protein is CASRLTSGVSTDTQYF. The CDR3 DNA follows: TGTGCCAGCAGACTTACTAGCGGGGTTAGCACAGATACGCAGTATTTT. The full variable domain, rest sourced from reference TRBV11-2 and TRBJ2-3, is EAGVAQSPRYKIIEKRQSVAFWCNPISGHATLYWYQQILGQGPKLLIQFQNNGVVDDSQLPKDRFSAERLKGVDSTLKIQPAKLEDSAVYLCASRLTSGVSTDTQYFGPGTRLTVL.

The rearrangement joins TRBV5-5 to TRBJ2-7; D is perhaps TRBD2 (5 bases). The ends were cut back, 2 bases at V and 0 bases at J, with 6 bases in the middle. CDR3 length equals 13 residues. Germline assignment: CDR1 SGHKS and CDR2 YYEKEE (reference sequence). The CDR3, as DNA: TGTGCCAGCAGCTTTCGGGACTCCTACGAGCAGTACTTC. Translated: CASSFRDSYEQYF.

This clone appeared once. The chain is built from TRBV4-2 and TRBJ1-6; tentatively, D is TRBD1 (5 bases). CDR1 is LGHNA and CDR2 is YNFKEQ in the germline V gene. Trimming left V 0 bases short and J 5 bases short, with 17 bases between. The CDR3 runs 18 residues. The CDR3 nucleotides read TGTGCCAGCAGCCAAGATACATTTTGGCAGGGCGATAATTCACCCCTCCACTTT. Translated: CASSQDTFWQGDNSPLHF.

This clone occurred once. The rearrangement joins TRBV28 to TRBJ2-7; 11 nucleotides match TRBD1. CDR3 size: 14 residues. J gave up 7 bases and V 3 bases, and 5 bases lay outside the gene matches. Germline CDR1 and CDR2: MDHEN and SYDVKM. This CDR3 is CASSLRGTGGEQYF. The CDR3 bases are TGTGCCAGCAGTTTGAGGGGGACAGGGGGAGAGCAGTACTTC.

The chain is built from TRBV30 and TRBJ2-2; 7 positions match TRBD1. The CDR3 length is 16 residues. CDR1 GTSNPN and CDR2 SVGIG come from the germline V gene (reference sequence). Germline trimming cut 2 bases from V and 5 bases from J; bases unmatched to any gene: 11. CDR3 in amino acids: CAWSLAHGTVTGELFF. The CDR3 DNA reads as TGTGCCTGGAGTCTCGCCCATGGGACAGTGACCGGGGAGCTGTTTTTT.

This clone has just one count. The chain has TRBV28 and TRBJ1-1, with 7 bases aligning to TRBD1. The germline V gene has CDR1 MDHEN and CDR2 SYDVKM. With V trimmed by 4 bases and J by 5 bases, 1 base remained unmatched. The CDR3 has 12 amino acids. CDR3 region: CASSYRGTEAFF. Written as DNA, the CDR3 is TGTGCCAGCAGTTACAGGGGAACTGAAGCTTTCTTT.

The chain recombines TRBV9 with TRBJ2-3; perhaps TRBD1 as D (6 bases). The CDR3 extends over 16 amino acids. With 2 bases removed from V and 0 bases from J, the gap between germline ends came to 13 bases. The germline V gene has CDR1 SGDLS and CDR2 YYNGEE. DNA of the CDR3: TGTGCCAGCAGCGTTTCAGGGGCCACTAGCACAGATACGCAGTATTTT. Its protein product is CASSVSGATSTDTQYF.

DNA for the CDR3: TGTGCCAGCAGTGAGGAACAGGGGATTAGTTCACCCCTCCACTTT. This sequence encodes CASSEEQGISSPLHF. V and J are TRBV2 and TRBJ1-6, with TRBD1 identical over 7 bases. The junction had 8 bases not matched to a gene; V was cut back by 3 bases and J by 9 bases. CDR3 length: 15 residues. Germline loops: CDR1 SNHLY, CDR2 FYNNEI.

The table lists this clone with a few counts. The J gene is TRBJ2-5, the V gene TRBV18; D is undetermined. Germline assignment: CDR1 KGHSH and CDR2 LQKENI. This CDR3 is 12 amino acids long. V was clipped by 4 bases and J by 2 bases, with 5 bases between them. CDR3 loop: CASSQQQETQYF. The CDR3 nucleotides are TGTGCCAGCTCACAACAGCAAGAGACCCAGTACTTC. The variable domain in full, with the rest retrieved from reference TRBV18 and TRBJ2-5, is NAGVMQNPRHLVRRRGQEARLRCSPMKGHSHVYWYRQLPEEGLKFMVYLQKENIIDESGMPKERFSAEFPKEGPSILRIQQVVRGDSAAYFCASSQQQETQYFGPGTRLLVL.

The rearrangement uses TRBV11-3 and TRBJ2-5; TRBD2 aligns across 13 bases. The CDR3 contains 17 residues. V trimming: 5 bases; J trimming: 2 bases; junction bases outside the gene matches: 8. Germline V gene sequence: CDR1 SGHNT, CDR2 YENEEA. The CDR3 nucleotides read TGTGCCAGCAGCAAAGGACTAGCGGGAGAGGGGCAAGAGACCCAGTACTTC. It encodes CASSKGLAGEGQETQYF.

The chain couples TRBV20-1 to TRBJ1-3; no definite D call. The CDR3 is 11 amino acids. Per the germline V gene, CDR1 is DFQATT and CDR2 is SNEGSKA (reference sequence). The ends were cut back, 5 bases at V and 4 bases at J, with 6 bases in the middle. As DNA, the CDR3 is TGCAGTGCTTCTTTGGGAAACACCATATATTTT. It translates to CSASLGNTIYF.

V gene TRBV3-1 (or the pseudogene TRBV3-2) combines with J gene TRBJ1-1, with 9 positions matching TRBD1. The CDR3 extends over 14 amino acids. The germline V gene has CDR1 LGHDT and CDR2 YNNKEL (reference sequence). The J segment lost 3 bases and the V segment lost 4 bases, leaving 3 bases of the junction unmatched. CDR3 region: CASSLGQGHTEAFF. DNA for the CDR3: TGTGCCAGCAGCCTCGGACAGGGGCACACTGAAGCTTTCTTT.

Ten or more counts support this clone. The chain couples TRBV4-2 to TRBJ2-5; 9 bases agree with TRBD2. This CDR3 spans 17 amino acids. CDR1 and CDR2 from the germline V gene are LGHNA and YNFKEQ. The J segment lost 1 base and the V segment lost 0 bases, leaving 6 bases of the junction unmatched. The CDR3 region is CASSQDLSGGIQETQYF. The CDR3 DNA sequence: TGTGCCAGCAGCCAAGATCTTAGCGGGGGAATCCAAGAGACCCAGTACTTC.

The chain combines TRBV6-4 with TRBJ2-2, with D possibly matching TRBD1 (5 bases). CDR1 is MRHNA, CDR2 SNTAGT, per germline. CDR3 length: 15 amino acids. Deletions cut 9 bases from V and 0 bases from J, with 14 bases between. CDR3 residues: CASRTQDTNTGELFF. CDR3 nucleotide sequence: TGTGCCAGTCGTACACAGGATACGAACACCGGGGAGCTGTTTTTT.

V usage is TRBV7-2 and J usage is TRBJ2-3; 7 bases are a match to TRBD2. V shed 4 bases and J 3 bases; nucleotides not matched to a gene: 7. There are 15 residues in the CDR3. CDR1 is SGHTA and CDR2 is FQGNSA in the germline V gene. CDR3 protein: CASSWQRLATDTQYF. The CDR3 DNA follows: TGTGCCAGCAGCTGGCAACGACTAGCTACAGATACGCAGTATTTT.

CDR3 coding DNA: TGTGCCAGCAGCTTATGGACAAAACAAGAGACCCAGTACTTC. Its protein product is CASSLWTKQETQYF. The chain is built from TRBV7-2 and TRBJ2-5; weak D call: TRBD1 (5 bases). Germline V gene lookup returns CDR1 SGHTA and CDR2 FQGNSA. The CDR3 has 14 amino acids. V gave up 2 bases and J gave up 2 bases, with 9 bases separating them.

The chain combines TRBV9 with TRBJ1-2; D call uncertain. The V end was cut by 0 bases, the J end by 0 bases, with 9 bases between. This CDR3 spans 15 amino acids. Germline values: CDR1 SGDLS, CDR2 YYNGEE. The CDR3 region is CASSVDPVPNYGYTF. CDR3 nucleotide sequence: TGTGCCAGCAGCGTAGATCCGGTTCCTAACTATGGCTACACCTTC.

This clone was counted between two and nine times. The CDR3 spells CASRVSEPYEQYF. As DNA, the CDR3 is TGTGCCAGCAGGGTAAGCGAACCCTACGAGCAGTACTTC. This chain connects TRBV7-2 to TRBJ2-7; D is unclear. V lost 6 bases and J 2 bases, leaving 11 bases between the germline ends. The CDR3 is made up of 13 amino acids. The germline CDR1 and CDR2 sequences are SGHTA and FQGNSA.

The J gene is TRBJ2-1, the V gene TRBV10-3; D not resolved. CDR3 length: 14 amino acids. Trimming removed 3 bases at V and 6 bases at J, with 12 bases between. The germline CDR1 and CDR2 sequences are ENHRY and SYGVKD. DNA for the CDR3: TGTGCCATCAGTGATGTGCGTCGCCCCAATGAGCAGTTCTTC. Translating it yields CAISDVRRPNEQFF.

This clone was counted once. The chain carries TRBV2 and TRBJ1-2; 8 positions agree with TRBD1. This CDR3 is built from 14 residues. Losses at the gene ends were 5 bases for V and 8 bases for J; bases not matched to a gene: 10. Germline CDR1 and CDR2: SNHLY and FYNNEI. The chain's CDR3 is CASSKGDRPLGYTF. DNA for the CDR3: TGTGCCAGCAGTAAGGGGGACAGGCCTCTAGGCTACACCTTC.